Listed below are T cell receptor beta chains from one sample, sequenced in a study of cytomegalovirus exposure and HLA in healthy donors. Data came from immunoSEQ multiplex PCR; TCRdb stores just in-frame clones and leaves some out. This sample has 110,000 to 150,000 clones, with about 79% found just once. Sequencing was carried out using PBMCs. All receptors come from a male donor in good health and CMV-seronegative. Each CDR3 is given with its conserved first and last residue. A D gene is named only where the DNA matches it firmly. The listing skips clone size in some rows; elsewhere it reads once, few, many or a size class.

>TRBJ2-7|15|TRBD2|NA|TRBV2
TGTGCCAGCAAGTTATGGCCTCAGCGGGAGTACGAGCAGTACTTC
CASKLWPQREYEQYF
>TRBJ2-7|17|TRBD1|NA|TRBV10-3
TGTGCCATCAGTGAGGCCCCGGGACAGAGTAGCTCCTACGAGCAGTACTTC
CAISEAPGQSSSYEQYF
>TRBJ2-3|15|TRBD2|NA|TRBV7-9
TGTGCCAGCAGTTTTAGCGGGGGGCCTTTTGCTACGCAGTATTTT
CASSFSGGPFATQYF
>TRBJ1-2|15|TRBD1|NA|TRBV4-1
TGCGCCAGCAGCCAAGATTCGGCAGACAGGGGAGGCTACACCTTC
CASSQDSADRGGYTF
>TRBJ1-2|15|TRBD1|NA|TRBV13
TGTGCCAGCAGCTTAGAGACAGGGTCGGTCTATGGCTACACCTTC
CASSLETGSVYGYTF
>TRBJ2-7|17|NA|NA|TRBV28
TGTGCCAGCAGCCGAATAGGGGGGGGGACAGGAGCCTACGAGCAGTACTTC
CASSRIGGGTGAYEQYF
>TRBJ2-7|15|TRBD2|NA|TRBV4-1
TGCGCCAGCAGCCAATTCGGAGTAGCGGGAGGCGAGCAGTACTTC
CASSQFGVAGGEQYF
>TRBJ1-2|13|NA|NA|TRBV6-1
TGTGCCAGCAGTGACAGGGGATTGGGGGGCTACACCTTC
CASSDRGLGGYTF
>TRBJ2-1|14|NA|NA|TRBV6-1
TGTGCCAGCGCTTTTGACAGCATCGGCAATGAGCAGTTCTTC
CASAFDSIGNEQFF
>TRBJ2-2|13|NA|NA|TRBV25-1
TGTGCCAGCAGTGCGAACTTCCTGGTGGAGCTGTTTTTT
CASSANFLVELFF
>TRBJ1-6|16|NA|once|TRBV6-5
TGTGCCCGCAGTTACTCCCCAGGGCTGCGGAATTCACCCCTCCACTTT
CARSYSPGLRNSPLHF
>TRBJ1-4|15|TRBD1|NA|TRBV5-4
TGTGCCAGCAGCTTAACAGGGGATGCTAATGAAAAACTGTTTTTT
CASSLTGDANEKLFF
>TRBJ1-5|16|NA|few|TRBV27
TGTGCCAGCAGTTTAACTTTTCCCTATAGCAATCAGCCCCAGCATTTT
CASSLTFPYSNQPQHF
>TRBJ2-4|14|TRBD1|NA|TRBV19
TGTGCCAGTGGACGACAGGGTGTCAAAAACATTCAGTACTTC
CASGRQGVKNIQYF
>TRBJ2-7|16|TRBD1|NA|TRBV6-1
TGTGCCAGCAGTGGGTATCCGGGACAGAGCTCCTACGAGCAGTACTTC
CASSGYPGQSSYEQYF
>TRBJ1-1|13|NA|NA|TRBV6-6
TGTGCCAGCAGTTACCCGGGGGGTACTGAAGCTTTCTTT
CASSYPGGTEAFF
>TRBJ2-6|14|NA|NA|TRBV30
TGTGCCTGGAACACAGAGACTGGGGCCAACGTCCTGACTTTC
CAWNTETGANVLTF
>TRBJ2-1|16|TRBD2|NA|TRBV9
TGTGCCAGCAGCGTAGGTGGGGGGGGTCCCTACAATGAGCAGTTCTTC
CASSVGGGGPYNEQFF
>TRBJ1-4|16|TRBD1|NA|TRBV9
TGTGCCAGCAGCTCCGGCACGGGGCAGGGGGGTGAAAAACTGTTTTTT
CASSSGTGQGGEKLFF
>TRBJ1-3|14|NA|NA|TRBV19
TGTGCCAGTAGTATAGACGGCTCTGGAAACACCATATATTTT
CASSIDGSGNTIYF
>TRBJ2-1|15|TRBD2|NA|TRBV23-1
TGCGCCAGCACGACTAGCGGGGGTGAAAACAATGAGCAGTTCTTC
CASTTSGGENNEQFF
>TRBJ1-4|15|TRBD1|few|TRBV27
TGTGCCAGCAGTCCTTCAGGGGGCGAGGTTGAAAAACTGTTTTTT
CASSPSGGEVEKLFF
>TRBJ2-1|16|NA|NA|TRBV7-9
TGTGCCAGCAGCTTAGCGGGTAGCACCTCCTACAATGAGCAGTTCTTC
CASSLAGSTSYNEQFF
>TRBJ2-3|14|NA|NA|TRBV7-3
TGTGCCAGCAGCTTATCAGTGAGCACAGATACGCAGTATTTT
CASSLSVSTDTQYF
>TRBJ2-7|13|NA|NA|TRBV4-3
TGCGCCAGCAGCCTCTACTACCAGGGCGAGCAGTACTTC
CASSLYYQGEQYF
>TRBJ2-7|13|NA|NA|TRBV27
TGTGCCAGCAGTCAGCGGGTTTCCTACGAGCAGTACTTC
CASSQRVSYEQYF
>TRBJ1-1|14|NA|NA|TRBV9
TGTGCCAGCAGCGTAGCTTCCGGGAACACTGAAGCTTTCTTT
CASSVASGNTEAFF
>TRBJ1-5|13|TRBD1|few|TRBV9
TGTGCCAGTGGGACAGGTGGTAGGGAGCCCCAGCATTTT
CASGTGGREPQHF
>TRBJ1-1|13|NA|few|TRBV7-6
TGTGCCAGCAGCTTAACAGTGAACACTGAAGCTTTCTTT
CASSLTVNTEAFF
>TRBJ2-1|15|TRBD2|NA|TRBV2
TGTGCCAGCAGTCTACTAGCGGGGGGGCGTGATGAGCAGTTCTTC
CASSLLAGGRDEQFF
>TRBJ2-2|14|NA|NA|TRBV30
TGTGCCTGGAGTGTACCCGAGCTCGGCGGGGAGCTGTTTTTT
CAWSVPELGGELFF
>TRBJ2-7|12|NA|NA|TRBV29-1
TGCAGCGTTTTCGACAGACACTACGAGCAGTACTTC
CSVFDRHYEQYF
>TRBJ2-1|17|TRBD2|NA|TRBV4-1
TGCGCCAGCAGCCAAGGGTCGGCTAGCGGGAACTACAATGAGCAGTTCTTC
CASSQGSASGNYNEQFF
>TRBJ1-5|15|NA|few|TRBV4-1
TGCGCCAGCAGCCAGGCAGAGACTGGCACCCAGCCCCAGCATTTT
CASSQAETGTQPQHF
>TRBJ2-7|15|TRBD2|NA|TRBV30
TGTGCCTGGAGTGTACGACTAGCGGGAGACTCCGAGCAGTACTTC
CAWSVRLAGDSEQYF
>TRBJ2-1|14|NA|NA|TRBV10-1
TGCGCCAGCAGTGAAGGCGGTAGTAACAATGAGCAGTTCTTC
CASSEGGSNNEQFF
>TRBJ2-1|13|TRBD2|NA|TRBV9
TGTGCCAGCGTCGGCGGGGGGAGCGATGAGCAGTTCTTC
CASVGGGSDEQFF
>TRBJ2-1|18|TRBD2|NA|TRBV5-4
TGTGCCAGCAGCCTACCTGGGACTAGCGGGAGGGCCTTAGATGAGCAGTTCTTC
CASSLPGTSGRALDEQFF
>TRBJ2-7|12|TRBD1|NA|TRBV29-1
TGCAGCGTTGATGGGACAGGGGGTGAGCAGTACTTC
CSVDGTGGEQYF
>TRBJ1-2|13|NA|NA|TRBV18
TGTGCCAGCTCACCGAATACAGGGTATGGCTACACCTTC
CASSPNTGYGYTF
>TRBJ2-5|15|TRBD2|NA|TRBV9
TGTGCCAGCAGCGTAGGGCTAGCGGGGTTAGAGACCCAGTACTTC
CASSVGLAGLETQYF
>TRBJ1-1|12|NA|NA|TRBV7-9
TGTGCCAGCAGCTCCCAGAACACTGAAGCTTTCTTT
CASSSQNTEAFF
>TRBJ2-2|15|TRBD1|NA|TRBV6-5
TGTGCCAGCAGTGCCCCGGGACAGGGGGCCGGGGAGCTGTTTTTT
CASSAPGQGAGELFF
>TRBJ1-3|16|NA|NA|TRBV7-8
TGTGCCAGCAGCTCGCGGACTCTAGGATGGGAAAACACCATATATTTT
CASSSRTLGWENTIYF
>TRBJ1-4|13|TRBD1|NA|TRBV27
TGTGCCAGCAAAAGGGGGCTGAATGAAAAACTGTTTTTT
CASKRGLNEKLFF
>TRBJ1-1|16|NA|NA|TRBV5-4
TGTGCCCGCAGCTTGGAGGGCAGGGTTCAGATTCCCCAAGCTTTCTTT
CARSLEGRVQIPQAFF
>TRBJ2-2|16|NA|NA|TRBV5-6
TGTGCCCGCAGCTCCGGATTAGCTGATAGCACCGGGGAGCTGTTTTTT
CARSSGLADSTGELFF
>TRBJ1-2|13|NA|NA|TRBV5-1
TGCGCCAGCAGCTTGGAGGGGTCCTATGGCTACCCCTTC
CASSLEGSYGYPF
>TRBJ2-1|14|NA|few|TRBV19
TGTGCCAGTGCCCCACAGGGTGGTCGCAATGAGCAGTTCTTC
CASAPQGGRNEQFF